This TCR beta chain was recorded in a study of shared clonotypes between healthy human individuals. Study-level information: Donors, aged 18 to 49, were a couple of women and a few men. Whole-study results and caveats: Sharing across several donors was seen in around 5% of naive CD4 clonotypes.

The authors ran the assay at deep level. In the source study's methods: In the immunoSEQ data, sequences were junction-only and lacked quality scores, so filtering differed. Produced via immunoSEQ multiplex PCR; TCRdb's table is partial and in-frame only. V and J calls and clone size follow that table, whereas D and trimming were derived from the DNA. The table has about 2.2 million clones, around 93% seen once. Trimming took 5 bases from V and 7 from J; bases not matched to a gene: 4. CDR3 length equals 12 residues. CDR1 and CDR2 from the germline V gene are LNHNV and YYDKDF (reference sequence). For this clone: Its target is not known.

Naive CD8 cells comprised CD45RO-negative, CCR7-positively selected cells, excluding terminally differentiated effector memory CD45RA+ cells. V usage is TRBV15 and J usage is TRBJ2-7, with TRBD2 matching 8 bases. What was sequenced was naive CD8+ T cells from PBMCs. The clonotype was recovered from a man aged 18 to 29 in good health. Some clones in this sample may be carry-over from other donors' samples. Here the CDR3 DNA reads TGTGCCACCAGCGGACTAGCATTGGAGCAGTACTTC. Residues: CATSGLALEQYF.